Listed below are T cell receptor beta chains from one sample, sequenced in a study of vaccination and CD4 T cells after COVID-19. No antigens are known for them. MiXCR was run by TCRdb on the PCR reads, yielding one entry per CDR3 protein. The sample has 3,500 or so distinct CDR3 sequences, roughly a sixth seen once. The material sequenced was CD4+ T cells from blood, cultured in vitro. These receptors were collected from a human donor who had recovered from COVID-19. Both conserved end residues are part of each CDR3. A D gene is named only where the DNA matches it firmly. Clone size is shown for a subset of rows, as once, few, many or a class of expanded clone.

few TRBD1 TRBJ2-7 TRBV6-4 CASRGQGIGGSYEQYF TGTGCCAGCAGAGGACAGGGGATCGGGGGCTCCTACGAGCAGTACTTC
- - TRBJ2-2 TRBV21-1 CASRGARGTGELFF TGTGCCAGCAGGGGCGCCAGGGGCACCGGGGAGCTGTTTTTT
medium-sized - TRBJ2-3 TRBV12-5 CAITGGGGTDTQYF TGTGCTATTACCGGGGGTGGTGGCACAGATACGCAGTATTTT
few - TRBJ2-5 TRBV18 CASSLQRQEQETQYF TGTGCCAGCTCACTCCAACGACAGGAACAAGAGACCCAGTACTTC
few - TRBJ1-1 TRBV29-1 CSVERVLNTEAFF TGCAGCGTTGAAAGGGTTTTGAACACTGAAGCTTTCTTT
few - TRBJ2-7 TRBV12-3/TRBV12-4 CASSGTGTQAYEQYF TGTGCCAGCAGTGGTACCGGGACGCAGGCCTACGAGCAGTACTTC
- - TRBJ1-4 TRBV25-1 CASSRGTRVNEKLFF TGTGCCAGCTCCCGAGGGACGCGAGTTAATGAAAAACTGTTTTTT
- - TRBJ1-2 TRBV5-8 CASSGGGAYGYTF TGTGCCAGCAGCGGAGGGGGAGCCTATGGCTACACCTTC
- - TRBJ2-1 TRBV5-1 CASSLGWTNSYNEQFF TGCGCCAGCAGCTTGGGGTGGACAAATTCCTACAATGAGCAGTTCTTC
few TRBD1 TRBJ1-2 TRBV18 CASSPLDRGEVVSYTF TGTGCCAGCTCACCACTGGACAGGGGAGAGGTTGTTAGCTACACCTTC